This T cell receptor (beta chain) was identified in a study of control samples from healthy donors and cancer patients. TCRdb's table, derived via immunoSEQ multiplex PCR, lists solely in-frame clones and lacks some. The sample lists around 130,000 clones, approximately 89% occurring once. Germline V gene data show CDR1 as MDHEN and CDR2 as SYDVKM. V lost 7 bases to trimming and J lost 5 bases; unmatched junction nucleotides: 8. The CDR3 has 14 amino acids. This sequence joins TRBV28 and TRBJ1-1; 9 bases fit TRBD1. The source is a man aged 45-65 years with head and neck cancer. The source material was PBMCs. The chain's CDR3 is CASNAGQGWTEAFF. In DNA, the CDR3 is TGTGCCAGCAACGCCGGACAGGGGTGGACTGAAGCTTTCTTT.